This TCR beta chain was captured by sequencing in a study of cytomegalovirus exposure and HLA in healthy donors. On the study more broadly: Later analysis reported that the roughly 110 validation repertoires shared the platform of the 500 to 850 first-cohort repertoires. Study-wide results and limits: Most sequenced TCRs were rare (though some public TCRs occurred in many donors). The study flagged some 170 TCR beta chains as cytomegalovirus-associated. In the 120 or so validation repertoires, 94% of cluster scores exceeded 0, per a later analysis.

The germline V and J ends were trimmed by 1 base and 5 bases, with 13 bases remaining between them. The CDR3 is made up of 15 amino acids. From germline, CDR1 is MGHRA and CDR2 YSYEKL. As regards this clone: Its specificity is not known.

Generated by immunoSEQ multiplex PCR, the TCRdb table keeps only in-frame clones and is missing some. The data show 150,000 to 200,000 clones, 86% seen once. The specimen sequenced was PBMCs. The receptor was isolated from a young woman in good health and CMV-seronegative. V and J are TRBV4-1 and TRBJ2-3; perhaps TRBD2 as D (7 bases). CDR3 sequence (DNA): TGCGCCAGCAGCCAAGTGGGGGGGCTAGGAGATACGCAGTATTTT. Protein product: CASSQVGGLGDTQYF.